The 4 T cell receptor beta chains below all came from one sample that was sequenced in a study of cytomegalovirus exposure and HLA in healthy donors. A multiplex PCR was run with 60 Vbeta primers and 13 Jbeta primers. Sequencing was performed with immunoSEQ multiplex PCR; in TCRdb, only in-frame clones are kept and a portion is missing. Of about 35,000 clones listed, 80% are singletons. Material for sequencing was PBMCs. The receptors here all came from a male donor in good health and CMV-seronegative.

This chain joins TRBV30 and TRBJ2-7, with 8 bases aligning to TRBD1. The germline gives CDR1 GTSNPN, CDR2 SVGIG (reference sequence). This CDR3 contains 13 residues. V dropped 0 bases and J dropped 4; count of bases not matched to a gene: 2. The DNA for the CDR3 is TGTGCCTGGAGTGTACAGGGGGGTTACGAGCAGTACTTC. This encodes CAWSVQGGYEQYF.

V and J are TRBV19 and TRBJ1-1; possibly TRBD1 for D (5 bases). Trimming shortened V by 7 bases and J by 1 base, and 10 bases separated the two germline ends. Germline loops: CDR1 LNHDA, CDR2 SQIVND (reference sequence). The CDR3 spans 13 residues. CDR3 residues: CASNRQGNTEAFF. The CDR3 DNA sequence: TGTGCCAGTAATCGTCAGGGGAACACTGAAGCTTTCTTT.

The chain has TRBV29-1 and TRBJ2-3; D might be TRBD2 (6 bases). The germline V and J ends were trimmed by 7 bases and 2 bases, with 13 bases remaining between them. Per germline, CDR1 SQVTM and CDR2 ANQGSEA. This CDR3 is built from 13 residues. In DNA form, the CDR3 reads TGCAGCGCCTCGGGGGAACCCACAGATACGCAGTATTTT. Protein product: CSASGEPTDTQYF.

The chain uses TRBV5-4 and TRBJ2-2, with 11 nucleotides matching TRBD1. The CDR3 length is 15 residues. Germline assignment: CDR1 SGHNT and CDR2 YYREEE (reference sequence). J gave up 6 bases and V 3 bases, and 4 bases lay outside the gene matches. The CDR3, as DNA: TGTGCCAGCAGCTCAGGACAGGGGGCCTCCGGGGAGCTGTTTTTT. Residues: CASSSGQGASGELFF.